This entry is about one T cell receptor (beta chain). This clonotype occurred many times. This receptor's antigen is unknown. The input lacks base qualities; no much larger clone sits a single base away. There are 14 amino acids in the CDR3, from cysteine to phenylalanine inclusive. The CDR3 DNA has 42 bases and is translated from base 1. V gives up 5 bases and J gives up 3 bases, and the segment between their germline ends measures 11 bases. Taken from the germline V gene (reference sequence), the CDR1 and CDR2 loops are MNHEY and SMNVEV. This entry is derived from a study of identical twins (dated by TCRdb to the mid-2010s). Background for the entire study: To test whether fetal clonotypes persist, this study deep-sequenced TCR alpha and beta repertoires from monozygotic twins, from unrelated adults of various ages, and from cord blood. To rule out contamination, the twin experiments were replicated at different times with different library preparation protocols. On the study overall, not on this receptor specifically: Excess twin sharing in beta out-of-frame sequences was weaker because fewer shared sequences lowered the signal-to-noise ratio. Conclusions relied on cross-sectional statistical analysis, since the same donors could not be followed over many years. Invariant T cells such as MAIT and iNKT could partly confound zero-insertion analyses, though diverse VJ usage argued against this for most clonotypes. Compared with coincidental sharing between unrelated individuals, out-of-frame TCR alpha sequences shared between twins showed an excess of sequences with low generation probability. Fewer insertions were carried by abundant cord blood beta clonotypes, a similar but weaker trend appeared in young adult naive repertoires, and no such trend appeared in memory repertoires. In monozygotic twins, out-of-frame TCR alpha sharing was systematically underestimated by recombination models, although the models agreed with sharing between unrelated individuals.

Receptor amplification or capture employed 5' RACE. The run used an Illumina HiSeq 2000. Template switching introduced a universal primer binding site; the final cDNA contained a unique molecular identifier, enabling accurate counting of TCR cDNA molecules. Specific primers in the conserved constant-segment region were used to synthesize first-strand cDNA for TCR alpha and beta chains. Each cDNA library was double barcoded, with a SMART-Mk sample barcode plus Illumina barcodes, to control for contamination. TruSeq adapter sequences and Illumina sample barcodes were added in two successive PCR steps. The Illumina HiSeq platform was used with custom primers to sequence TCR alpha and beta cDNA libraries. The study's processing was this. MiGEC was used to process raw reads and extract unique molecular identifiers, and MiXCR was used to find CDR3 positions. Recombination models were inferred per individual with the repgenHMM and IGoR tools using an EM algorithm. The tcR package in R was used for shared clonotype analysis, with sharing normalized by the product of cloneset sizes. Out-of-frame nonproductive sequences were analyzed to study raw recombination free of thymic and clonal selection effects. TCRdb itself trimmed the public reads at Q25 with fastp, ran MiXCR and retained productive beta chains. Each entry is one CDR3 protein sequence, shown with its most common DNA and genes. The V and J calls, along with clone size, are taken from TCRdb and not from the paper's own processing. This sample is represented by some 250,000 distinct CDR3 sequences; around 6.5% of them were singletons. The ten largest clones represent less than 15% of the sample.

Only healthy Caucasian donors were included. Three pairs of female monozygotic twins, all aged about 18 to 29 years, were included in the twin cohort. CD4+ and CD8+ T cell populations were isolated with positive isolation kits from Invitrogen. This sample also belongs to another study, concerning T cells expressing NK-cell markers. Reported in the second study: Fewer than ten donors provided sorted CD3+CD56+NKG2C+, CD3+CD56+NKG2C- and CD3+CD56-NKG2C+ T-cell subsets, whose TCR beta-chain repertoires were profiled. Among the eight sequenced donors, seven were HCMV-seropositive and one was HCMV-seronegative. In several experiments an anti-gammadeltaTCR antibody was added to restrict sorting to alphabetaTCR-expressing T cells. In several donors, the dominant CD3+CD56+NKG2C+ clonotypes were among the top 10 CD8+ clonotypes and accounted for roughly 1.0-8% of CD8+ T cells. Those dominant clonotypes were again the most abundant among CD3+CD56-NKG2C+ cells in a handful of donors, at about 25-60.1%. It remained unclear whether the expanded NKG2C-expressing T cell clones were specific for HCMV antigens. All eight donors whose samples were sequenced were randomly selected healthy volunteers, three of them men and five women. To determine HCMV serostatus, a commercial ELISA kit was used to detect HCMV-specific IgG in serum. MIGEC handled demultiplexing of the reads and grouping by UMI, while MiTCR was used to assemble and quantify clonotypes. To remove erroneous sequences, TCR cDNA sequences were retained only when supported by two or more reads. Downstream repertoire analysis used the tcR package, and clonotypes were matched across fractions by CDR3 nucleotide sequence plus V segment. VDJmatch was used to annotate antigen specificity against VDJdb, with one amino acid substitution in CDR3 permitted.

The sequencing sample was made of CD8+ T cells sorted from blood. The TCR sequence derives from a woman younger than 30 in good health. The sequence joins TRBV27 to TRBJ2-1; no D gene call is confident. The CDR3 region: CASSTQDGYNEQFF. At the DNA level, the sequence is TGTGCCAGCAGTACGCAAGACGGCTACAATGAGCAGTTCTTC.